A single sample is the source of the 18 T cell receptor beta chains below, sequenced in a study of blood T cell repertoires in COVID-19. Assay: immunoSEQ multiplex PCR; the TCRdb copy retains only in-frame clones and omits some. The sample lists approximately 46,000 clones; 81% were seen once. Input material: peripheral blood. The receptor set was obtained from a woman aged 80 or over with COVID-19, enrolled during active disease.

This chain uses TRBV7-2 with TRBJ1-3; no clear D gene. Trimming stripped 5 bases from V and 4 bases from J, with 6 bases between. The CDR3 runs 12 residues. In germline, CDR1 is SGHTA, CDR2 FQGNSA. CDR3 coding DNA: TGTGCCAGCAGCCCACAGGGAAACACCATATATTTT. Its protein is CASSPQGNTIYF.

The CDR3 is CASSRQGGTGELFF. CDR3 coding DNA: TGTGCCAGCAGTCGACAGGGCGGTACCGGGGAGCTGTTTTTT. The chain employs TRBV6-6 and TRBJ2-2, with 7 bases matching TRBD1. The V and J ends lost 5 bases and 5 bases, in that order; junction bases with no gene match: 5. The germline V gene encodes CDR1 MNHNY and CDR2 SVGAGI (reference sequence). The CDR3 is 14 amino acids.

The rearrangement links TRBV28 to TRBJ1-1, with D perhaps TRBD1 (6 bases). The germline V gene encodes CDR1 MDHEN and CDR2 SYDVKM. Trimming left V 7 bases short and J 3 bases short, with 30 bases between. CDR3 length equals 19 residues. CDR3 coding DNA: TGTGCCAGCACCCTCGGTGCCGAGGGGGGGGTAATTCCGGACACTGAAGCTTTCTTT. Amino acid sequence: CASTLGAEGGVIPDTEAFF.

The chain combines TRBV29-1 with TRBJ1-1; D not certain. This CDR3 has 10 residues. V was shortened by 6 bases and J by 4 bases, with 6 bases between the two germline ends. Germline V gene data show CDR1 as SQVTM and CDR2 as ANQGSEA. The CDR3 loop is CSVVFTEAFF. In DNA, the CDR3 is TGCAGCGTCGTGTTCACTGAAGCTTTCTTT.

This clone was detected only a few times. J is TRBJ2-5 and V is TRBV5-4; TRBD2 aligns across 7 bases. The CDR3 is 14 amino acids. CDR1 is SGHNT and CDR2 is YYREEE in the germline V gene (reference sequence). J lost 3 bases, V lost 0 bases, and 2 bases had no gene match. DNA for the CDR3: TGTGCCAGCAGCTTGGGGGGGGGAGAAGAGACCCAGTACTTC. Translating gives CASSLGGGEETQYF.

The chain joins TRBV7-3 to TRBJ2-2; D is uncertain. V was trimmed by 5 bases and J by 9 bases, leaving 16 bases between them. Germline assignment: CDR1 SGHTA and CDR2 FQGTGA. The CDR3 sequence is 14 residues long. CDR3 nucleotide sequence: TGTGCCAGCAGCCCAACCCAGGTAGTCCGGGAGCTGTTTTTT. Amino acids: CASSPTQVVRELFF.

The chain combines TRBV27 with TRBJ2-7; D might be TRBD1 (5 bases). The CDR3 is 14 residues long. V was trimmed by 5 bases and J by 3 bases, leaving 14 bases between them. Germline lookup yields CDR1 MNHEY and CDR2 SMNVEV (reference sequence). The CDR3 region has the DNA TGTGCCAGCAGTCACTCAGGGCGCTACTACGAGCAGTACTTC. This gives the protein CASSHSGRYYEQYF.

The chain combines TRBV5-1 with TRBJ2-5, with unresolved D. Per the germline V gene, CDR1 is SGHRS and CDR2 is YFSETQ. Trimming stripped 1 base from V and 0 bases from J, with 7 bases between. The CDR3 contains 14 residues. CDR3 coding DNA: TGCGCCAGCAGCTTGATGGGCAACCAAGAGACCCAGTACTTC. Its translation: CASSLMGNQETQYF.

As DNA, the CDR3 is TGTGCCAGCTCACGTCTGGCAAGCGGGCCCTACGAGCAGTACTTC. Translating gives CASSRLASGPYEQYF. The chain links TRBV18 to TRBJ2-7; maybe TRBD2 (6 bases). Trimming cost V 4 bases and J 2 bases, with 15 bases left between them. The CDR3 consists of 15 residues. Looked up from germline, CDR1 is KGHSH and CDR2 is LQKENI.

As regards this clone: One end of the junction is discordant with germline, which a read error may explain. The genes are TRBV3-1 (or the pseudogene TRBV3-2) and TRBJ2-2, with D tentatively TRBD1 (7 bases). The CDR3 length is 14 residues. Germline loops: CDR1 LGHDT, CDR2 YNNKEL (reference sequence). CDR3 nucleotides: TGTGCCAGCAGCCAAGATGGGTTCGGGGGACAGAATGTTTTT. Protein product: CASSQDGFGGQNVF.

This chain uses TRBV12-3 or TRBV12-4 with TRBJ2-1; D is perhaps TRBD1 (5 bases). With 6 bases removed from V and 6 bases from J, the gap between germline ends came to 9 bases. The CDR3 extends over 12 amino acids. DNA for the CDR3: TGTGCCAGCAGGGGAAGGGGCAATGAGCAGTTCTTC. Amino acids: CASRGRGNEQFF.

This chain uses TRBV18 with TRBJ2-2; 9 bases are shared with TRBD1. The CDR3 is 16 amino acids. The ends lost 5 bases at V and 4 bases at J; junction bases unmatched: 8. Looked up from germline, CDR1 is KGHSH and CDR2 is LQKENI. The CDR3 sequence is CASSSGQGPATGELFF. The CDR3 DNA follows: TGTGCCAGCTCAAGCGGACAGGGGCCGGCCACCGGGGAGCTGTTTTTT.

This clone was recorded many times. DNA of the CDR3: TGTGCCAGTAGTGCCCGACAGGGCATGAACACTGAAGCTTTCTTT. Amino acid sequence: CASSARQGMNTEAFF. This chain joins TRBV19 and TRBJ1-1; 7 positions match TRBD1. Germline CDR1 and CDR2: LNHDA and SQIVND (reference sequence). CDR3 length equals 15 residues. V gave up 5 bases and J gave up 0 bases; unmatched junction bases: 6.

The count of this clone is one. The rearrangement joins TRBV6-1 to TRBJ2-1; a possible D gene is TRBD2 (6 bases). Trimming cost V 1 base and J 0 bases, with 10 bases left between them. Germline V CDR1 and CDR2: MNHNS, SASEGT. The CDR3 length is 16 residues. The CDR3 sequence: CASSEEGTYSYNEQFF. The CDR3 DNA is TGTGCCAGCAGTGAAGAAGGGACTTACTCCTACAATGAGCAGTTCTTC.

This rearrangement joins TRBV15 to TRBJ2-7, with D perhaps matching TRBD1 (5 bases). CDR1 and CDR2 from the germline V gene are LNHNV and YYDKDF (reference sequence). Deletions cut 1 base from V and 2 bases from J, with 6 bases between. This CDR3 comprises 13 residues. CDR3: CATSRGQPYEQYF. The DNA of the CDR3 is TGTGCCACCAGCAGAGGACAGCCCTACGAGCAGTACTTC.

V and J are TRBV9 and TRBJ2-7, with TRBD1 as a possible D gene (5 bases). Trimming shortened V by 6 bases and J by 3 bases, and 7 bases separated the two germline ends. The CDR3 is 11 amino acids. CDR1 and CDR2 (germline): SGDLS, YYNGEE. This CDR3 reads CASKGCYEQYF. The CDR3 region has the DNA TGTGCCAGCAAGGGGTGCTACGAGCAGTACTTC.

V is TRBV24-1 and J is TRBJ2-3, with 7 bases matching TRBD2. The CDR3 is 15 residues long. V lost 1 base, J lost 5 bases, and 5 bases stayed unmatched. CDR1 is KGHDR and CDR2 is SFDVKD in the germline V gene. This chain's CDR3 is CATSDFREVGDTQYF. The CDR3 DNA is TGTGCCACCAGTGATTTTCGGGAGGTAGGAGATACGCAGTATTTT.

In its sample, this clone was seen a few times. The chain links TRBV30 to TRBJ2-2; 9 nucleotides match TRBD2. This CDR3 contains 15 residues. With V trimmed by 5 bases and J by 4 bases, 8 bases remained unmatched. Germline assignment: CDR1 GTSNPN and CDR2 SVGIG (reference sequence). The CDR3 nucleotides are TGTGCCTGGCTGATAGCGGGAGTTTCCACCGGGGAGCTGTTTTTT. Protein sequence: CAWLIAGVSTGELFF.